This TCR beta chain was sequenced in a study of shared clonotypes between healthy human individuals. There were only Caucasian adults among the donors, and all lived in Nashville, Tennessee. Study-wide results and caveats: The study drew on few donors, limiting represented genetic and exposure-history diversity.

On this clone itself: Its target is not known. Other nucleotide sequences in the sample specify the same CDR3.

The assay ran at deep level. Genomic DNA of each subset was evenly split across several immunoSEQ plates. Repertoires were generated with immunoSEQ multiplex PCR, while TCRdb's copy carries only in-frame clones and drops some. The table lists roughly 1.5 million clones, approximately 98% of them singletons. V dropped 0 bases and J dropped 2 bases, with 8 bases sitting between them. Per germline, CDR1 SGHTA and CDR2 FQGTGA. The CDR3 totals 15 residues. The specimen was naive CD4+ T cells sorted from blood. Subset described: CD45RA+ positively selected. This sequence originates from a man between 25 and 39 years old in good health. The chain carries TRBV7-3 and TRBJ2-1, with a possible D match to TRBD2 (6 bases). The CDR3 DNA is TGTGCCAGCAGCTTAACTAGCGGCACCTACAATGAGCAGTTCTTC. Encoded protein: CASSLTSGTYNEQFF. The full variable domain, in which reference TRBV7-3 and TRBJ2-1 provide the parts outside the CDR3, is GAGVSQTPSNKVTEKGKYVELRCDPISGHTALYWYRQSLGQGPEFLIYFQGTGAADDSGLPNDRFFAVRPEGSVSTLKIQRTERGDSAVYLCASSLTSGTYNEQFFGPGTRLTVL.